This T cell receptor beta chain comes out of a study of blood T cells in healthy people across ages. Primed by a sample-barcoded 5' primer and a J-beta primer mix, a second PCR proceeded for 7 to 11 cycles. TCRdb itself ran the 5' RACE reads through MiXCR, one entry per CDR3 protein. The table includes 1.5 million to 2 million distinct CDR3 sequences, 28% detected once. CDR3 length: 14 residues. V shed 7 bases and J 5 bases; nucleotides not matched to a gene: 7. The TCR was taken from a woman under 40 in good health. The J gene is TRBJ1-5, the V gene TRBV12-3 or TRBV12-4; 8 bases fit TRBD1. The sequenced sample was blood. The CDR3 DNA reads as TGTGCCAGCACCCGGACAGGGCGGGATCAGCCCCAGCATTTT. Translated, it gives CASTRTGRDQPQHF.